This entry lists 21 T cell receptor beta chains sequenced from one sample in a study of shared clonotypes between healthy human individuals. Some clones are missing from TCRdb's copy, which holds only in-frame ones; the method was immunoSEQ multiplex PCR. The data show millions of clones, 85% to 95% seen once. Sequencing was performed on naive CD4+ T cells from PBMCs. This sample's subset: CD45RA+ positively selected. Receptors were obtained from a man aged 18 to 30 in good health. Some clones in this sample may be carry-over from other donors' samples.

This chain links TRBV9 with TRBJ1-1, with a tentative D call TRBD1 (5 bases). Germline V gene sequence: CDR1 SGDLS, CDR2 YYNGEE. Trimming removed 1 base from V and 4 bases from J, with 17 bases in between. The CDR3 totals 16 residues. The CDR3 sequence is CASSVTGDSLGTEAFF. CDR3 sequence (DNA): TGTGCCAGCAGCGTAACGGGGGATTCTTTGGGCACTGAAGCTTTCTTT. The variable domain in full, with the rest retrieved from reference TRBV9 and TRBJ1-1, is DSGVTQTPKHLITATGQRVTLRCSPRSGDLSVYWYQQSLDQGLQFLIQYYNGEERAKGNILERFSAQQFPDLHSELNLSSLELGDSALYFCASSVTGDSLGTEAFFGQGTRLTVV.

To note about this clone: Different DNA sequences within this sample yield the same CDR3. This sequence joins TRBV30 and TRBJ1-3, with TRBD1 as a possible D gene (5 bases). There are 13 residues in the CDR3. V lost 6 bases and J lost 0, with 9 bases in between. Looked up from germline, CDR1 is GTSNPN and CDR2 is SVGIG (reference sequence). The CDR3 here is CACTGFSGNTIYF. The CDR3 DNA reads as TGTGCCTGTACAGGCTTCTCTGGAAACACCATATATTTT.

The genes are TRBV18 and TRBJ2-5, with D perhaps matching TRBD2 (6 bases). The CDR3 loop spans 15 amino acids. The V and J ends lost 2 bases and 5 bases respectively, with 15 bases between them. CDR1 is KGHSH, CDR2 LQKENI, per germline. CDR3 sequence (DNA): TGTGCCAGCTCACCAGGCGGGACCCCAGGGGAGACCCAGTACTTC. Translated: CASSPGGTPGETQYF.

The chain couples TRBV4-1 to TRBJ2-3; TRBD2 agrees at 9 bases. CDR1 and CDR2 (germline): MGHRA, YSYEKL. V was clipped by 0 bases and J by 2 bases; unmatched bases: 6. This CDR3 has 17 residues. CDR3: CASSQEKASGNTDTQYF. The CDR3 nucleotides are TGCGCCAGCAGCCAAGAGAAGGCTAGCGGGAACACAGATACGCAGTATTTT.

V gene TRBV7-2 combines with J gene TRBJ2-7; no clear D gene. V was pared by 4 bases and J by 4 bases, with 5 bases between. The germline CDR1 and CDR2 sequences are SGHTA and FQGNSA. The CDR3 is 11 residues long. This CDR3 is CASSSRYEQYF. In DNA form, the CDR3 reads TGTGCCAGCAGCTCCAGGTACGAGCAGTACTTC.

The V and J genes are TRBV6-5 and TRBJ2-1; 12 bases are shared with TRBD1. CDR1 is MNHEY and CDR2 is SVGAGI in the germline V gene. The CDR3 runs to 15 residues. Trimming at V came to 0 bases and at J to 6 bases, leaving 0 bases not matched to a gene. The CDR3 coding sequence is TGTGCCAGCAGTTACTCGGGACAGGGGGCCAATGAGCAGTTCTTC. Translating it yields CASSYSGQGANEQFF.

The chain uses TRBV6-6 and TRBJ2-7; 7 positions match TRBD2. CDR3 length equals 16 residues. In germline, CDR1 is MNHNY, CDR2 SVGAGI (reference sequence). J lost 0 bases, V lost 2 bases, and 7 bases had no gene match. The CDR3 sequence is CASSYGLADLSYEQYF. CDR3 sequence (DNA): TGTGCCAGCAGTTACGGGCTAGCGGATCTCTCCTACGAGCAGTACTTC.

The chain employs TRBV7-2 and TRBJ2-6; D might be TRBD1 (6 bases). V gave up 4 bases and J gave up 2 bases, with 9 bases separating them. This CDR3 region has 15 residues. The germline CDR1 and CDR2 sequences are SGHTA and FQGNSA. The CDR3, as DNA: TGTGCCAGCAGCTCCACAGGGACTGGGGCCAACGTCCTGACTTTC. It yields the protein CASSSTGTGANVLTF.

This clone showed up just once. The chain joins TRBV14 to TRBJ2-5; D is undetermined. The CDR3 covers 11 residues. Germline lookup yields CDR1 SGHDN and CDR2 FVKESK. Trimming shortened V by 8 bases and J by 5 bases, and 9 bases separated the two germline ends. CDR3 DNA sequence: TGTGCCAGCCTTCAAGGGGAGACCCAGTACTTC. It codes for CASLQGETQYF.

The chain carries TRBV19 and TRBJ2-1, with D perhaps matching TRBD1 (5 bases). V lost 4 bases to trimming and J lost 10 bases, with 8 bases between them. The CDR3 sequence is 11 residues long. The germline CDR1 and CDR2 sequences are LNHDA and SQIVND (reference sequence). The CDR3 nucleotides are TGTGCCAGTAGTAGTAGGACAGAGCAGTTCTTC. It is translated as CASSSRTEQFF.

CDR3: CASSDRGRPSYEQYF. Written as DNA, the CDR3 is TGTGCCAGCAGCGACCGGGGTCGACCCTCCTACGAGCAGTACTTC. V and J are TRBV7-8 and TRBJ2-7; possibly TRBD2 for D (5 bases). Germline loops: CDR1 SGHVS, CDR2 FQNEAQ. V shed 5 bases and J shed 0 bases, with 14 bases lying between them. The CDR3 consists of 15 residues. Combining the CDR3 with reference TRBV7-8 and TRBJ2-7 gives the whole variable domain GAGVSQSPRYKVAKRGQDVALRCDPISGHVSLFWYQQALGQGPEFLTYFQNEAQLDKSGLPSDRFFAERPEGSVSTLKIQRTQQEDSAVYLCASSDRGRPSYEQYFGPGTRLTVT.

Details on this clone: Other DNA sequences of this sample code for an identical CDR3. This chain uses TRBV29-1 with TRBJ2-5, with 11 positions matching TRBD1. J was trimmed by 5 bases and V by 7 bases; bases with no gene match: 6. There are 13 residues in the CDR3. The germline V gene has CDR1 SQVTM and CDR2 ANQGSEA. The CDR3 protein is CSAGDRGGETQYF. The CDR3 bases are TGCAGCGCTGGGGACAGGGGGGGCGAGACCCAGTACTTC.

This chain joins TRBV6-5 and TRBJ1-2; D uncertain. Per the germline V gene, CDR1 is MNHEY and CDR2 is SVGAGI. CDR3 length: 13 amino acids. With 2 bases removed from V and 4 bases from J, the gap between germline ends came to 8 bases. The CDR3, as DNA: TGTGCCAGCAGTTACGACGGCTCCTATGGCTACACCTTC. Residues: CASSYDGSYGYTF.

In DNA form, the CDR3 reads TGTGCCAGCAGCTTGGTCCCGGGACAGGGCTACGAGCAGTACTTC. Its protein is CASSLVPGQGYEQYF. The chain joins TRBV5-4 to TRBJ2-7; 9 bases agree with TRBD1. CDR3 length: 15 amino acids. V gave up 0 bases and J gave up 3 bases; unmatched junction bases: 4. Germline-derived CDR1 and CDR2 are SGHNT and YYREEE (reference sequence).

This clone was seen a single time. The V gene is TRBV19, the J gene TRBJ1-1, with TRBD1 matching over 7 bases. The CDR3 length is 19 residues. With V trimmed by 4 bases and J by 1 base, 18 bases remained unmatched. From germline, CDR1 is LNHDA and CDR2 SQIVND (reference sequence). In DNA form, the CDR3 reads TGTGCCAGTAGTAGGCAGAAGGAGGGGGCAAGGGTAGAGAACACTGAAGCTTTCTTT. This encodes CASSRQKEGARVENTEAFF. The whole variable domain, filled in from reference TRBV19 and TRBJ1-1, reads DGGITQSPKYLFRKEGQNVTLSCEQNLNHDAMYWYRQDPGQGLRLIYYSQIVNDFQKGDIAEGYSVSREKKESFPLTVTSAQKNPTAFYLCASSRQKEGARVENTEAFFGQGTRLTVV.

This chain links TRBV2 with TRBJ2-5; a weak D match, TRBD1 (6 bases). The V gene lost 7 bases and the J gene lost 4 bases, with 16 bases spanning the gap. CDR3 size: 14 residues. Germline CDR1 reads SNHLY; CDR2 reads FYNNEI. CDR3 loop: CASNEDSLGETQYF. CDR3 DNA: TGTGCCAGCAATGAGGACAGTCTTGGAGAGACCCAGTACTTC.

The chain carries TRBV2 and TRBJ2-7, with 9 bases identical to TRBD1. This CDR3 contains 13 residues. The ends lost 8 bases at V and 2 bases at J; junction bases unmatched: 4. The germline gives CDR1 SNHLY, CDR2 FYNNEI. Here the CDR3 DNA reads TGTGCCAGCGAGAGGGACAGGGCCTACGAGCAGTACTTC. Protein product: CASERDRAYEQYF.

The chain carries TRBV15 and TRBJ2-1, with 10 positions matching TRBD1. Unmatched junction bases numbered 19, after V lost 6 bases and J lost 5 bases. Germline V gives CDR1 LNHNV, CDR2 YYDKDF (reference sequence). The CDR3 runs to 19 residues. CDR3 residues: CATRTSGQGKGLADNEQFF. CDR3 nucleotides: TGTGCCACCAGGACATCGGGACAGGGGAAAGGACTAGCCGACAATGAGCAGTTCTTC.

The CDR3 DNA is TGTGCCAGCAGTTACGCCACTAGCGGTCAAGAGACCCAGTACTTC. It codes for CASSYATSGQETQYF. The V gene is TRBV6-6, the J gene TRBJ2-5; 8 bases are a match to TRBD2. Per germline, CDR1 MNHNY and CDR2 SVGAGI (reference sequence). CDR3 length: 15 residues. V shed 2 bases, J shed 2 bases, and the junction held 4 bases outside the gene matches.

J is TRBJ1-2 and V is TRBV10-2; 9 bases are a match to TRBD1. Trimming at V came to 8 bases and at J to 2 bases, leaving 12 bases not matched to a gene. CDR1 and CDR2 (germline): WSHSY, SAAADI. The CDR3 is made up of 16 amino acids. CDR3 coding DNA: TGCGCCAGCTCTACGCCGAGGACAGGGGCAAACTATGGCTACACCTTC. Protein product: CASSTPRTGANYGYTF.

CDR3 bases: TGTGCCAGCAGCACCGAACTCGTTGGCCCAGATACGCAGTATTTT. As protein: CASSTELVGPDTQYF. This chain links TRBV11-2 with TRBJ2-3; D unresolved. Trimming removed 5 bases at V and 4 bases at J, with 16 bases between. This CDR3 is 15 amino acids long. Germline lookup yields CDR1 SGHAT and CDR2 FQNNGV.